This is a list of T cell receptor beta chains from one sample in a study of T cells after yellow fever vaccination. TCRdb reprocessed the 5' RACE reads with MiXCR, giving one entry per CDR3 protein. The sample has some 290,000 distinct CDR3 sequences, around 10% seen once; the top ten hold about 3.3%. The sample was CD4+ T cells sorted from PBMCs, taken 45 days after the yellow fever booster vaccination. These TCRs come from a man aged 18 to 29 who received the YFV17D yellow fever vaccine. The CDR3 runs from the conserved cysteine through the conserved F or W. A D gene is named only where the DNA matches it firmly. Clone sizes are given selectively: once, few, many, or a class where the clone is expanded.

cdr3_nt: TGTGCCAGCAGCTCCACGGCCCCAGAGACCCAGTACTTC
cdr3_aa: CASSSTAPETQYF
v_call: TRBV7-6
j_call: TRBJ2-5
d_call: -
clone_size: -

cdr3_nt: TGTGCCAGCAGGGCGTTCGGGGGGAACACTGAAGCTTTCTTT
cdr3_aa: CASRAFGGNTEAFF
v_call: TRBV12-3/TRBV12-4
j_call: TRBJ1-1
d_call: -
clone_size: -

cdr3_nt: TGTGCCAGTAGTATAAAGGCGCGGGGGCTCGCGAACACCGGGGAGCTGTTTTTT
cdr3_aa: CASSIKARGLANTGELFF
v_call: TRBV19
j_call: TRBJ2-2
d_call: -
clone_size: -

cdr3_nt: TGTGCCAGCAGACCCGGGGCTACTGCTGGGGCCAACGTCCTGACTTTC
cdr3_aa: CASRPGATAGANVLTF
v_call: TRBV7-8
j_call: TRBJ2-6
d_call: -
clone_size: few

cdr3_nt: TGTGCCAGCAGTTACCCCCCGTCAAGGAGCGGGGGGGACTACGAGCAGTACTTC
cdr3_aa: CASSYPPSRSGGDYEQYF
v_call: TRBV6-2/TRBV6-3
j_call: TRBJ2-7
d_call: TRBD2
clone_size: -

cdr3_nt: TGTGCCAGCAGCTTAGTAAAAGAGACCCAGTACTTC
cdr3_aa: CASSLVKETQYF
v_call: TRBV7-2
j_call: TRBJ2-5
d_call: -
clone_size: few

cdr3_nt: TGTGCCAGCAGCGCCTCTCCTGTTCGGGATGGGACCGGGGAGCTGTTTTTT
cdr3_aa: CASSASPVRDGTGELFF
v_call: TRBV7-3
j_call: TRBJ2-2
d_call: -
clone_size: -

cdr3_nt: TGTGCCAGCAGCTTAGGGGCGGGATATAGCAATCAGCCCCAGCATTTT
cdr3_aa: CASSLGAGYSNQPQHF
v_call: TRBV7-9
j_call: TRBJ1-5
d_call: -
clone_size: many

cdr3_nt: TGCAGCGTCCCAGGGGTTCCCGGGGAGCTGTTTTTT
cdr3_aa: CSVPGVPGELFF
v_call: TRBV29-1
j_call: TRBJ2-2
d_call: -
clone_size: few

cdr3_nt: TGTGCCATCAGTGGGAGGGATCCATCAATGAACACTGAAGCTTTCTTT
cdr3_aa: CAISGRDPSMNTEAFF
v_call: TRBV10-3
j_call: TRBJ1-1
d_call: -
clone_size: many